These T cell receptor beta chains were read from a single sample in a study of control samples from healthy donors and cancer patients. TCRdb's table, derived via immunoSEQ multiplex PCR, lists solely in-frame clones and lacks some. The profile shows 230,000 or so clones, roughly 94% of them singletons. Source material: blood. These receptors came from a man aged 45 to 65 in good health. Both conserved end residues are part of each CDR3. D genes are given only for firm matches. A clone size is listed for some rows: how often the clone was seen (once, few, many), or a class if it is expanded.

>TRBJ2-2|NA|NA|TRBV24-1
TGTGCCACCAGTGACCTAGTTTTCGGGGGCACCGGGGAGCTGTTTTTT
CATSDLVFGGTGELFF
>TRBJ2-5|NA|TRBD2|TRBV2
TGTGCCAGCAGTGTTTACGGGGGGGCTGAGGAGACCCAGTACTTC
CASSVYGGAEETQYF
>TRBJ2-2|once|NA|TRBV7-8
TGTGCCAGCAGCCTAGCGTCCGGGGAGCTGTTTTTT
CASSLASGELFF
>TRBJ2-3|once|NA|TRBV2
TGTGCCAGCAGTGAAGGTGACGTAGTCGGTAGGGGTGGAGATACGCAGTATTTT
CASSEGDVVGRGGDTQYF
>TRBJ1-5|NA|TRBD1|TRBV7-6
TGTGCCAGCAGCTTAGGTGGATTGGCAGGGGGGTCGGGCGGCAATCAGCCCCAGCATTTT
CASSLGGLAGGSGGNQPQHF
>TRBJ2-2|NA|NA|TRBV11-3
TGTGCCAGCAGCTTAGCCAGAACCGGGGAGCTGTTTTTT
CASSLARTGELFF
>TRBJ1-2|NA|TRBD1|TRBV10-3
TGTGCCATCAGGGGGGACAGGGGAAGCTATGGCTACACCTTC
CAIRGDRGSYGYTF
>TRBJ1-2|NA|NA|TRBV7-3
TGTGCCAGCAGCTTAAGGGAAGGGAGTGGCTACACCTTC
CASSLREGSGYTF
>TRBJ2-2|NA|TRBD2|TRBV2
TGTGCCAGCAGGCGGGGGGGTAACACCGGGGAGCTGTTTTTT
CASRRGGNTGELFF
>TRBJ1-2|NA|NA|TRBV7-8
TGTGCCAGCAGCCAAGTGAACTATGGCTACACCTTC
CASSQVNYGYTF